The text below deals with one T cell receptor beta chain. Antigen unknown. Looked up from germline, CDR1 is MNHNS and CDR2 is SASEGT. V shed 1 base and J shed 5 bases, with 14 bases lying between them. The CDR3 is 16 amino acids. The data stem from a study of human T cells and chemical hapten exposure. Across the whole study: Among samples, TCR yields varied mainly because of small differences in pooled library volume. Study conclusions and caveats: TCRs exceeding a frequency of 1 in 1000 stayed unchanged under DPC sensitization.

Described time point: healthy volunteer bleed at 6 weeks. Unfractionated whole blood was the source from which total RNA was extracted. For the library, individual cDNA molecules each received unique molecular identifiers. Per the original methods: Sampled TCR counts reached a median of roughly 100,000 per sample, with values ranging from about 20,000 to 700,000. MiXCR, applied by TCRdb to the RACE reads, yields one record per CDR3 protein. The V and J calls, along with clone size, are taken from TCRdb and not from the paper's own processing. Here the sample spans under 90,000 distinct CDR3 sequences, over 7% being singletons.

The V gene is TRBV6-1, the J gene TRBJ2-2; weak D call: TRBD2 (6 bases). Sequencing was done on a sample of whole blood. This clonotype originated in a male donor in good health. Some clones in this sample may be carry-over from other donors' samples. CDR3 loop: CASSEEGLIKTGELFF. In DNA, the CDR3 is TGTGCCAGCAGTGAAGAGGGACTGATAAAGACCGGGGAGCTGTTTTTT.